This passage covers 15 T cell receptor beta chains from one sample sequenced in a study of Ad26.COV2.S vaccination and SARS-CoV-2 variants. Treatment of the sample: some 20 received Ad26.COV2.S at low or high dose, single or two shots; 5 received placebo; per-sample allocation not given. Sampling happened 63 days after the first vaccine or placebo injection. Profiling relied on immunoSEQ multiplex PCR, and the TCRdb table lists in-frame clones only, not all of them. The repertoire includes roughly 300,000 clones, about nine tenths of them detected once, and 6.4% sits in the top ten. The material was peripheral blood, obtained in a trial of Ad26.COV2.S vaccine versus placebo. The receptor source for this set is a person between 18 and 65 years old who received the Ad26.COV2.S COVID-19 vaccine or a placebo.

This sequence joins TRBV24-1 and TRBJ2-7; weak D call: TRBD1 (5 bases). V shed 3 bases and J shed 4 bases, with 15 bases lying between them. The CDR3 runs 15 residues. CDR1 and CDR2 from the germline V gene are KGHDR and SFDVKD. In nucleotides, the CDR3 is TGTGCCACCAGTGATCTCAGGTCAGGGAAATACGAGCAGTACTTC. It translates to CATSDLRSGKYEQYF.

This clone appeared a single time. This chain links TRBV18 with TRBJ2-3, with 7 bases aligning to TRBD1. V trimming: 3 bases; J trimming: 4 bases; junction bases outside the gene matches: 7. This CDR3 spans 15 amino acids. Germline V CDR1 and CDR2: KGHSH, LQKENI. The CDR3 sequence is CASSPRQGSADTQYF. CDR3 DNA sequence: TGTGCCAGCTCACCTAGACAGGGTAGCGCAGATACGCAGTATTTT. The full variable domain, in which reference TRBV18 and TRBJ2-3 provide the parts outside the CDR3, is NAGVMQNPRHLVRRRGQEARLRCSPMKGHSHVYWYRQLPEEGLKFMVYLQKENIIDESGMPKERFSAEFPKEGPSILRIQQVVRGDSAAYFCASSPRQGSADTQYFGPGTRLTVL.

The chain links TRBV4-3 to TRBJ1-5; D is unclear. This CDR3 has 16 residues. Germline V CDR1 and CDR2: LGHNA, YSLEER. V dropped 0 bases and J dropped 1 base, with 10 bases sitting between them. As DNA, the CDR3 is TGCGCCAGCAGCCAAGATATCGGCAGAAGCAATCAGCCCCAGCATTTT. Protein sequence: CASSQDIGRSNQPQHF.

The V gene is TRBV4-2, the J gene TRBJ2-1; D is possibly TRBD2 (5 bases). V lost 5 bases and J lost 8, with 13 bases in between. Germline V gives CDR1 LGHNA, CDR2 YNFKEQ. The CDR3 runs to 13 residues. DNA of the CDR3: TGTGCCAGCAGCTACAACCCACTAGATGAGCAGTTCTTC. This sequence encodes CASSYNPLDEQFF.

The chain links TRBV7-3 to TRBJ1-1; 7 positions match TRBD1. CDR3 length equals 14 residues. J was trimmed by 7 bases and V by 5 bases; bases with no gene match: 10. CDR1 and CDR2 (germline): SGHTA, FQGTGA. CDR3 nucleotide sequence: TGTGCCAGCAGCCCCTTACAGGGGCCGAGTGAAGCTTTCTTT. It specifies CASSPLQGPSEAFF. Full variable domain (missing parts from reference TRBV7-3 and TRBJ1-1): GAGVSQTPSNKVTEKGKYVELRCDPISGHTALYWYRQSLGQGPEFLIYFQGTGAADDSGLPNDRFFAVRPEGSVSTLKIQRTERGDSAVYLCASSPLQGPSEAFFGQGTRLTVV.

This chain links TRBV6-5 with TRBJ2-2; 9 positions agree with TRBD1. CDR1 is MNHEY and CDR2 is SVGAGI in the germline V gene. V shed 6 bases, J shed 4 bases, and the junction held 6 bases outside the gene matches. This CDR3 comprises 15 residues. The CDR3 region is CASRPDRGSTGELFF. The CDR3 DNA sequence: TGTGCCAGCAGACCGGACAGGGGATCCACCGGGGAGCTGTTTTTT.

The chain uses TRBV28 and TRBJ2-1; possible D gene TRBD1, 6 bases. The CDR3 contains 13 residues. CDR1 is MDHEN and CDR2 is SYDVKM in the germline V gene. V was shortened by 8 bases and J by 2 bases, with 10 bases between the two germline ends. The CDR3, as DNA: TGTGCCAGCTTCCGGGACACCTACAATGAGCAGTTCTTC. Translating gives CASFRDTYNEQFF.

The genes are TRBV2 and TRBJ2-1; D perhaps matches TRBD1 (5 bases). Trimming pared 11 bases from V and 6 bases from J, leaving 20 bases between. Germline V gene lookup returns CDR1 SNHLY and CDR2 FYNNEI. This CDR3 comprises 14 residues. The CDR3 region has the DNA TGTGCCTGCAAACCGGCGACAGTGGGCAATGAGCAGTTCTTC. The encoded protein is CACKPATVGNEQFF.

This clone was recorded once. The rearrangement links TRBV18 to TRBJ2-2; D gene ambiguous. CDR1 and CDR2 (germline): KGHSH, LQKENI. The CDR3 is 17 amino acids. V was pared by 0 bases and J by 4 bases, with 15 bases between. CDR3 coding DNA: TGTGCCAGCTCACCACCGTTAGGGCGTCGTGCCACCGGGGAGCTGTTTTTT. Translating gives CASSPPLGRRATGELFF. The variable domain in full, with the rest retrieved from reference TRBV18 and TRBJ2-2, is NAGVMQNPRHLVRRRGQEARLRCSPMKGHSHVYWYRQLPEEGLKFMVYLQKENIIDESGMPKERFSAEFPKEGPSILRIQQVVRGDSAAYFCASSPPLGRRATGELFFGEGSRLTVL.

This clone came up once. This chain links TRBV4-3 with TRBJ2-4; 9 bases line up with TRBD1. The CDR3 extends over 15 amino acids. Germline assignment: CDR1 LGHNA and CDR2 YSLEER. The V gene end was trimmed by 0 bases and the J gene end by 8 bases; junction bases not matched to a gene: 5. CDR3 coding DNA: TGCGCCAGCAGCCAAGAGGGGACAGGGAGGGACATTCAGTACTTC. This encodes CASSQEGTGRDIQYF.

This clone appeared once. J is TRBJ1-2 and V is TRBV29-1; 10 bases are a match to TRBD1. Trimming at V came to 6 bases and at J to 4 bases, leaving 11 bases not matched to a gene. Germline CDR1 SQVTM, CDR2 ANQGSEA. The CDR3 totals 15 residues. The CDR3, as DNA: TGCAGCGTCTTCCGGGACAGGGGCGGAAGCTATGGCTACACCTTC. Residues: CSVFRDRGGSYGYTF.

V and J are TRBV5-1 and TRBJ2-2; 15 nucleotides line up with TRBD2. The J segment lost 0 bases and the V segment lost 3 bases, leaving 3 bases of the junction unmatched. CDR3 size: 18 residues. The germline V gene has CDR1 SGHRS and CDR2 YFSETQ. DNA of the CDR3: TGCGCCAGCAGCTCACGGACTAGCGGGAGGGCGAACACCGGGGAGCTGTTTTTT. Encoded protein: CASSSRTSGRANTGELFF.

A remark on this clone: Its ends do not fully match the called genes, so a read error is possible. Here the CDR3 reads CASSLAVGDTQYF. The CDR3, as DNA: TGTGCTAGCAGCTTAGCTGTGGGAGATACGCAGTATTTT. The chain has TRBV7-7 and TRBJ2-3; D is unclear. Germline values: CDR1 SSHAT, CDR2 FNYEAQ (reference sequence). The CDR3 totals 13 residues.

This chain links TRBV20-1 with TRBJ2-3; D unresolved. CDR1 is DFQATT, CDR2 SNEGSKA, per germline (reference sequence). V was cut by 8 bases and J by 5 bases, with 11 bases left in between. CDR3 size: 11 residues. CDR3 nucleotide sequence: TGCAGTCCAAGGGCTGGAGATACGCAGTATTTT. It encodes CSPRAGDTQYF.

The chain is built from TRBV5-4 and TRBJ1-2; possible D gene TRBD1, 6 bases. The germline V and J ends were trimmed by 1 base and 2 bases, with 15 bases remaining between them. This CDR3 is 16 amino acids long. Germline V gene data show CDR1 as SGHNT and CDR2 as YYREEE (reference sequence). The CDR3: CASSLYRGTPNYGYTF. CDR3 in DNA: TGTGCCAGCAGCTTGTATAGAGGGACACCAAACTATGGCTACACCTTC.